The 10 T cell receptor beta chains below come from one sample, sequenced in a study of blood T cell repertoires in COVID-19. Some clones are missing from TCRdb's copy, which holds only in-frame ones; the method was immunoSEQ multiplex PCR. Here the sample spans 150,000 to 200,000 clones, roughly 93% being singletons. Specimen: peripheral blood. Receptors originate from a man younger than 35 with COVID-19, enrolled during active disease.

The rearrangement uses TRBV9 and TRBJ2-3, with 7 bases identical to TRBD2. Germline V gene lookup returns CDR1 SGDLS and CDR2 YYNGEE. V shed 4 bases, J shed 4 bases, and the junction held 6 bases outside the gene matches. The CDR3 consists of 14 residues. The CDR3 DNA reads TGTGCCAGCAGCCCGGGGGGAACGGCAGATACGCAGTATTTT. Protein product: CASSPGGTADTQYF.

DNA of the CDR3: TGCGCCAGCAGCCAAGAAAATTCGGCGGAGATTAGGCAGTTCTTC. It translates to CASSQENSAEIRQFF. The chain has TRBV4-3 and TRBJ2-1; D call uncertain. CDR1 is LGHNA, CDR2 YSLEER, per germline. The CDR3 is 15 residues long. The V end lost 0 bases, the J end lost 12 bases, and 18 bases lay between the germline ends.

To note about this clone: The limits of the CDR3 on the DNA are not certain, so only TCRdb's listed CDR3 is given. The chain is built from TRBV5-1 and TRBJ1-4. Germline assignment: CDR1 SGHRS and CDR2 YFSETQ. The length of the CDR3 is 18 amino acids, counting both ends. The CDR3 reads CASSLWGRGIETNEKLLF.

The rearrangement links TRBV27 to TRBJ1-1, with D perhaps matching TRBD1 (6 bases). The ends were cut back, 7 bases at V and 3 bases at J, with 15 bases in the middle. This CDR3 region has 14 residues. Per germline, CDR1 MNHEY and CDR2 SMNVEV (reference sequence). The CDR3 DNA reads TGTGCCAGCAACCAACAGGGAAGGTACACTGAAGCTTTCTTT. Translating it yields CASNQQGRYTEAFF.

The chain couples TRBV28 to TRBJ2-7; TRBD1 is a possible D gene (5 bases). This CDR3 comprises 13 residues. From germline, CDR1 is MDHEN and CDR2 SYDVKM. V was cut by 5 bases and J by 2 bases, with 10 bases left in between. CDR3 nucleotide sequence: TGTGCCAGCAGTCCAGGGTTGCCCTACGAGCAGTACTTC. Translated: CASSPGLPYEQYF.

The V call is TRBV27, the J call TRBJ2-7; 10 nucleotides match TRBD1. Germline CDR1 and CDR2: MNHEY and SMNVEV (reference sequence). V lost 10 bases to trimming and J lost 4 bases; unmatched junction nucleotides: 4. The CDR3 contains 12 residues. The CDR3 here is CATRTGGYEQYF. Written as DNA, the CDR3 is TGTGCCACACGGACAGGGGGATACGAGCAGTACTTC.

V usage is TRBV28 and J usage is TRBJ1-5; a possible D gene is TRBD1 (6 bases). V lost 6 bases, J lost 5 bases, and 14 bases lay in between. CDR1 is MDHEN and CDR2 is SYDVKM in the germline V gene. There are 14 residues in the CDR3. CDR3 amino acids: CASSPAGGHQPQHF. The CDR3 DNA reads as TGTGCCAGCAGCCCTGCCGGGGGGCATCAGCCCCAGCATTTT. The full variable domain, rest sourced from reference TRBV28 and TRBJ1-5, is DVKVTQSSRYLVKRTGEKVFLECVQDMDHENMFWYRQDPGLGLRLIYFSYDVKMKEKGDIPEGYSVSREKKERFSLILESASTNQTSMYLCASSPAGGHQPQHFGDGTRLSIL.

The chain uses TRBV7-2 and TRBJ2-2, with 10 positions matching TRBD1. Germline CDR1 and CDR2: SGHTA and FQGNSA. The CDR3 sequence is 18 residues long. The junction had 10 bases not matched to a gene; V was cut back by 2 bases and J by 4 bases. CDR3 residues: CASSLRDRGEAGTGELFF. The CDR3 DNA reads TGTGCCAGCAGCTTAAGGGACAGGGGTGAGGCGGGCACCGGGGAGCTGTTTTTT.

The rearrangement links TRBV9 to TRBJ2-7; 9 nucleotides align to TRBD2. The CDR3 is 13 amino acids. Trimming cost V 4 bases and J 3 bases; bases outside gene matches: 2. Per the germline V gene, CDR1 is SGDLS and CDR2 is YYNGEE. The CDR3 sequence: CASSLSGSYEQYF. The DNA for the CDR3 is TGTGCCAGCAGCCTTAGCGGGAGCTACGAGCAGTACTTC.

The gene calls are TRBV6-5 and TRBJ1-5; D remains ambiguous. This CDR3 region has 15 residues. Trimming stripped 6 bases from V and 1 base from J, with 13 bases between. CDR1 is MNHEY, CDR2 SVGAGI, per germline. CDR3 DNA sequence: TGTGCCAGCAGCCGGGCGGGGAGGAGCAATCAGCCCCAGCATTTT. Its translation is CASSRAGRSNQPQHF.